These 9 T cell receptor beta chains share one sample of origin, sequenced in a study of OX40 agonist ivuxolimab in advanced cancers. This table comes from immunoSEQ multiplex PCR, and its TCRdb copy is limited to in-frame clones, with some not included. Among about 12,000 clones listed, about 86% were seen once. The sequences come from CD4+ or CD8+ T cells sorted from blood, collected in a trial of the OX40 agonist ivuxolimab. These receptors originate from an adult with an advanced solid tumor such as melanoma, head and neck, liver or kidney cancer.

The chain carries TRBV7-3 and TRBJ2-2, with a weak D call TRBD2 (6 bases). The V gene's germline CDR1 is SGHTA and CDR2 FQGTGA. V was shortened by 3 bases and J by 1 base, with 12 bases between the two germline ends. This CDR3 has 16 amino acids. The CDR3 DNA is TGTGCCAGCAGCTTCTGGAGTAGCGGGAACACCGGGGAGCTGTTTTTT. This encodes CASSFWSSGNTGELFF.

This chain's CDR3 is CASSIGDNSNQPQHF. CDR3 DNA sequence: TGTGCCAGTAGTATCGGTGATAATAGCAATCAGCCCCAGCATTTT. This rearrangement joins TRBV19 to TRBJ1-5; D ambiguous. The CDR3 spans 15 residues. Trimming cost V 3 bases and J 0 bases, with 9 bases left between them. Germline V lookup: CDR1 LNHDA, CDR2 SQIVND (reference sequence). Supplemented by reference TRBV19 and TRBJ1-5, the full variable domain reads DGGITQSPKYLFRKEGQNVTLSCEQNLNHDAMYWYRQDPGQGLRLIYYSQIVNDFQKGDIAEGYSVSREKKESFPLTVTSAQKNPTAFYLCASSIGDNSNQPQHFGDGTRLSIL.

This chain uses TRBV6-5 with TRBJ2-2; 10 bases fit TRBD1. CDR1 MNHEY and CDR2 SVGAGI come from the germline V gene. This CDR3 has 15 residues. V trimming: 6 bases; J trimming: 6 bases; junction bases outside the gene matches: 7. The CDR3 nucleotides are TGTGCCAGCAGAGGGACAGGGGATATACCCGGGGAGCTGTTTTTT. Translation: CASRGTGDIPGELFF.

The gene calls are TRBV4-1 and TRBJ2-2; 11 bases are a match to TRBD2. V was clipped by 4 bases and J by 5 bases; unmatched bases: 3. Germline-derived CDR1 and CDR2 are MGHRA and YSYEKL. CDR3 size: 15 residues. The DNA of the CDR3 is TGCGCCAGCAGCCCGGGACTAGCGGTAACCGGGGAGCTGTTTTTT. This translates into CASSPGLAVTGELFF.

This chain connects TRBV7-8 to TRBJ2-5, with TRBD2 matching over 13 bases. Germline CDR1 reads SGHVS; CDR2 reads FQNEAQ. The V gene end was trimmed by 2 bases and the J gene end by 4 bases; junction bases not matched to a gene: 4. This CDR3 is 16 amino acids long. Here the CDR3 DNA reads TGTGCCAGCAGCTTATTCGGACTAGCGGGGGTAGAGACCCAGTACTTC. Translating it yields CASSLFGLAGVETQYF.

This clone was recorded only once. The chain couples TRBV30 to TRBJ2-1; 7 bases line up with TRBD2. The CDR3 spans 12 residues. V lost 3 bases and J lost 8; bases outside the gene matches: 4. CDR1 is GTSNPN and CDR2 is SVGIG in the germline V gene (reference sequence). CDR3 in amino acids: CAWSPTSDEQFF. The CDR3 region has the DNA TGTGCCTGGAGCCCTACTAGCGATGAGCAGTTCTTC.

V usage is TRBV12-5 and J usage is TRBJ2-4; a possible D gene is TRBD2 (5 bases). In germline, CDR1 is LGHNT, CDR2 FRNRAP. CDR3 length: 14 residues. Trimming pared 8 bases from V and 6 bases from J, leaving 17 bases between. The CDR3 loop reads CASRPRASTNIQYF. The CDR3 DNA follows: TGTGCTAGTCGCCCACGGGCTAGCACAAACATTCAGTACTTC.

The CDR3 DNA follows: TGTGCCAGCAGCTCGGCTAGCGGGCCAGCCCAGTACTTC. Its protein is CASSSASGPAQYF. The rearrangement joins TRBV11-2 to TRBJ2-5; TRBD2 aligns across 8 bases. Germline CDR1 SGHAT, CDR2 FQNNGV. V lost 4 bases, J lost 9 bases, and 7 bases stayed unmatched. This CDR3 contains 13 residues.

V is TRBV7-8 and J is TRBJ1-2; TRBD1 might be the D (5 bases). Trimming removed 5 bases at V and 0 bases at J, with 10 bases between. Germline assignment: CDR1 SGHVS and CDR2 FQNEAQ. The CDR3 runs to 14 residues. The CDR3 reads CASSPRGANYGYTF. In DNA form, the CDR3 reads TGTGCCAGCAGCCCCCGGGGGGCTAACTATGGCTACACCTTC.